Included here is one TCR beta chain sequence, with context. The record originates from a study of blood T cell repertoires in COVID-19. Turning to the study itself: Sites in the United States, Italy and Spain provided acute and convalescent COVID-19 samples. PBMCs, B-cell-depleted T cells, or T cells provided the cDNA or gDNA that made up the material.

This CDR3 has 16 amino acids. With 0 bases removed from V and 2 bases from J, the gap between germline ends came to 14 bases. Per germline, CDR1 SGHVS and CDR2 FNYEAQ. In the authors' workflow: Scientists estimated how many nucleated cells there were by amplifying reference gene primers. Data came from immunoSEQ multiplex PCR; TCRdb stores just in-frame clones and leaves some out. V and J calls and clone size are given by that table; D and trimming were obtained from the DNA. The data show 300,000 to 450,000 clones, with approximately 89% seen just once and approximately 4.1% held by the top ten. The TCR originated in a woman aged 55-70 years with COVID-19, enrolled during active disease. The J gene is TRBJ2-7, the V gene TRBV7-6, with a weak D call TRBD1 (6 bases). Input material: peripheral blood. Here the CDR3 reads CASSLAVQGSTYEQYF. DNA for the CDR3: TGTGCCAGCAGCTTAGCGGTCCAGGGGTCCACCTACGAGCAGTACTTC.